The clone carrying this T cell receptor (beta chain) has only one observation. What it binds is not known. Trimming cost V 1 base and J 1 base, with 8 bases left between them. Germline V lookup: CDR1 SGHAT, CDR2 FQDESV (reference sequence). The CDR3 consists of 15 residues. Using immunoSEQ multiplex PCR, the repertoire was profiled, and TCRdb retains in-frame clones only, with some absent. The table records roughly 99,000 clones, 75% to 95% of them present only once. The sample is drawn from a study of OX40 agonist ivuxolimab in advanced cancers. Across the whole study: With ivuxolimab, an agonistic anti-OX40 (CD134) antibody, patients were treated.

Study-wide points: The mean number of expanded clones was higher in CD8+ T cells than in CD4+. Partial responders receiving 0.1-3.0 mg/kg showed among the lowest clonal expansion. Researchers did not establish what antigens the expanded peripheral T cells target.

Sequences were derived from CD4+ or CD8+ T cells sorted from blood, sampled in a trial of the OX40 agonist ivuxolimab. The origin of this receptor is an adult with an advanced solid tumor such as melanoma, head and neck, liver or kidney cancer. V is TRBV11-1 and J is TRBJ1-5; no clear D gene. The CDR3 DNA reads as TGTGCCAGCAGCTTAGGGCAACAGAGCAATCAGCCCCAGCATTTT. The encoded protein is CASSLGQQSNQPQHF.